This paragraph covers one T cell receptor beta chain sequence. Sequencing used immunoSEQ multiplex PCR; TCRdb keeps in-frame clones, though not all of them. The repertoire holds some 150,000 clones, with about 90% as singletons. From germline, CDR1 is LGHDT and CDR2 YNNKEL (reference sequence). This CDR3 is 17 amino acids long. V was pared by 1 base and J by 4 bases, with 7 bases of the junction left unmatched. The data stem from a study of blood T cell repertoires in COVID-19. The origin of this receptor is a man aged 45-60 years with active or convalescent COVID-19. Sequenced sample: peripheral blood. The J gene is TRBJ2-2, the V gene TRBV3-1 (or the pseudogene TRBV3-2); TRBD2 matches 9 bases. The CDR3 DNA follows: TGTGCCAGCAGCCAAGGTAGCGGGAGAGTCGGCACCGGGGAGCTGTTTTTT. This translates into CASSQGSGRVGTGELFF.